Listed below are T cell receptor beta chains from one sample, sequenced in a study of identical twins. TCRdb analysed the 5' RACE reads with MiXCR anew, one entry per CDR3 protein. The sample gives 400,000 to 500,000 distinct CDR3 sequences, 18% of which show up once; more than 10% is in the top ten. Sequenced material: naive T cells sorted from blood. These receptors originate from a man in his forties or fifties in good health. Both conserved end residues are part of each CDR3. Each record gives: D gene, J gene, V gene, clone size, CDR3 DNA, CDR3 protein. The D gene is left open where the match is weak. For some rows the clone size is stated as once, few or many, or as a class when expanded; others skip it.

d_gene: NA
j_gene: TRBJ2-1
v_gene: TRBV9
abundance: NA
CDR3nt: TGTGCCAGCAGCGTCCCCTCAAATAGTTGGGAGGAAGCCTACAATGAGCAGTTCTTC
CDR3aa: CASSVPSNSWEEAYNEQFF

d_gene: TRBD2
j_gene: TRBJ2-1
v_gene: TRBV27
abundance: NA
CDR3nt: TGTGCCAGCAAGGGAGCGGGAGAGTGGGATGAGCAGTTCTTC
CDR3aa: CASKGAGEWDEQFF

d_gene: NA
j_gene: TRBJ1-5
v_gene: TRBV2
abundance: many
CDR3nt: TGTGCCAGCAAGGAGGGACCGGGTCAGCCCCAGCATTTT
CDR3aa: CASKEGPGQPQHF

d_gene: TRBD2
j_gene: TRBJ2-1
v_gene: TRBV7-6
abundance: few
CDR3nt: TGTGCCAGCAGCTTAGCGTTAACTAGCGGGAGGGGTGAGCAGTTCTTC
CDR3aa: CASSLALTSGRGEQFF

d_gene: NA
j_gene: TRBJ2-3
v_gene: TRBV24-1
abundance: NA
CDR3nt: TGTGCCACCAGTGATTTGCCGGGAGATACGCAGTATTTT
CDR3aa: CATSDLPGDTQYF

d_gene: NA
j_gene: TRBJ2-7
v_gene: TRBV12-3/TRBV12-4
abundance: NA
CDR3nt: TGTGCCAGCAGTTTTCACCCAGCCTACGAGCAGTACTTC
CDR3aa: CASSFHPAYEQYF

d_gene: NA
j_gene: TRBJ2-7
v_gene: TRBV20-1
abundance: many
CDR3nt: TGCAGTGCCCCACTATCCTACGAGCAGTACTTC
CDR3aa: CSAPLSYEQYF

d_gene: TRBD1
j_gene: TRBJ2-1
v_gene: TRBV15
abundance: few
CDR3nt: TGTGCCACCAGCAGAGATGGGAACAGGGGGAGGTATGAGCAGTTCTTC
CDR3aa: CATSRDGNRGRYEQFF

d_gene: NA
j_gene: TRBJ2-4
v_gene: TRBV28
abundance: NA
CDR3nt: TGTGCCACCGGGGGAGGAGGACTAGCCAAAAACATTCAGTACTTC
CDR3aa: CATGGGGLAKNIQYF

d_gene: TRBD2
j_gene: TRBJ2-1
v_gene: TRBV10-2
abundance: NA
CDR3nt: TGCGCCAGCAGGACGGGACTAGCGGGAGGGCCGCCAGGGGGATCCTACAATGAGCAGTTCTTC
CDR3aa: CASRTGLAGGPPGGSYNEQFF

d_gene: TRBD1
j_gene: TRBJ1-5
v_gene: TRBV5-1
abundance: few
CDR3nt: TGCGCCAGCAGCGCCGGGGGAGGGGGCGGCAATCAGCCCCAGCATTTT
CDR3aa: CASSAGGGGGNQPQHF

d_gene: NA
j_gene: TRBJ2-5
v_gene: TRBV12-3/TRBV12-4
abundance: NA
CDR3nt: TGTGCCAGCAGTTTTTCCAACCAGGGAGAGACCCAGTACTTC
CDR3aa: CASSFSNQGETQYF

d_gene: NA
j_gene: TRBJ2-1
v_gene: TRBV4-3
abundance: few
CDR3nt: TGCGCCAGCAGCCAAAATTACCGACCAGGAACTTCGGATGAGCAGTTCTTC
CDR3aa: CASSQNYRPGTSDEQFF

d_gene: NA
j_gene: TRBJ1-3
v_gene: TRBV5-5
abundance: few
CDR3nt: TGTGCCAGCAGCTTGGTCGGCACATTCTCTGGAAACACCATATATTTT
CDR3aa: CASSLVGTFSGNTIYF

d_gene: TRBD1
j_gene: TRBJ2-5
v_gene: TRBV5-1
abundance: NA
CDR3nt: TGCGCCAGCAGACGGGACAGTAAAGAGACCCAGTACTTC
CDR3aa: CASRRDSKETQYF

d_gene: TRBD2
j_gene: TRBJ2-1
v_gene: TRBV10-3
abundance: NA
CDR3nt: TGTGCCATCAGTGAGGCTAGCGGGAGTCGCGATGAGCAGTTCTTC
CDR3aa: CAISEASGSRDEQFF

d_gene: NA
j_gene: TRBJ2-2
v_gene: TRBV6-2/TRBV6-3
abundance: few
CDR3nt: TGTGCCAGCAGTTACTCGAGATTCCTAACGTCAAACACCGGGGAGCTGTTTTTT
CDR3aa: CASSYSRFLTSNTGELFF

d_gene: NA
j_gene: TRBJ2-2
v_gene: TRBV12-3/TRBV12-4
abundance: NA
CDR3nt: TGTGCCAGCAGGCCCGGGGGGCCCGGGGAGCTGTTTTTT
CDR3aa: CASRPGGPGELFF

d_gene: NA
j_gene: TRBJ2-1
v_gene: TRBV6-2/TRBV6-3
abundance: NA
CDR3nt: TGTGCCAGCAGTTACCCCACCAGCTCCTACAATGAGCAGTTCTTC
CDR3aa: CASSYPTSSYNEQFF

d_gene: NA
j_gene: TRBJ2-1
v_gene: TRBV7-9
abundance: few
CDR3nt: TGTGCCAGCAGCCCAGGGGGGCGGGAGCAGTTCTTC
CDR3aa: CASSPGGREQFF

d_gene: NA
j_gene: TRBJ1-1
v_gene: TRBV5-1
abundance: many
CDR3nt: TGCGCCAGCAGCTTCCGAGGGGGAGGTTTTGGTGAAGCTTTCTTT
CDR3aa: CASSFRGGGFGEAFF

d_gene: TRBD2
j_gene: TRBJ2-7
v_gene: TRBV4-1
abundance: once
CDR3nt: TGCGCCAGCAGCGAACCGGGACTAGCGGGAGTGGCCCACGAGCAGTACTTC
CDR3aa: CASSEPGLAGVAHEQYF

d_gene: NA
j_gene: TRBJ1-1
v_gene: TRBV27
abundance: NA
CDR3nt: TGTGCCAGCAGTGTCTCAGGGAGTCGGACTGAAGCTTTCTTT
CDR3aa: CASSVSGSRTEAFF

d_gene: TRBD2
j_gene: TRBJ2-7
v_gene: TRBV6-2/TRBV6-3
abundance: NA
CDR3nt: TGTGCCAGCAGTGTTCTAGCGGGATACGAGCAGTACTTC
CDR3aa: CASSVLAGYEQYF

d_gene: TRBD2
j_gene: TRBJ2-5
v_gene: TRBV12-3/TRBV12-4
abundance: many
CDR3nt: TGTGCCAGCAGTTTCCTAGCGGGGGTCCAAGAGACCCAGTACTTC
CDR3aa: CASSFLAGVQETQYF

d_gene: NA
j_gene: TRBJ2-2
v_gene: TRBV9
abundance: many
CDR3nt: TGTGCCAGCAGTGTGGGGGGAGCTGGGGAGCTGTTTTTT
CDR3aa: CASSVGGAGELFF

d_gene: NA
j_gene: TRBJ1-1
v_gene: TRBV5-1
abundance: NA
CDR3nt: TGCGCCAGCAGCGGTGGGACTGCTGGCACTGAAGCTTTCTTT
CDR3aa: CASSGGTAGTEAFF

d_gene: NA
j_gene: TRBJ2-1
v_gene: TRBV12-3/TRBV12-4
abundance: few
CDR3nt: TGTGCCAGCAGTCCGACGCGGTTGGAGCAGTTCTTC
CDR3aa: CASSPTRLEQFF

d_gene: TRBD1
j_gene: TRBJ2-1
v_gene: TRBV7-9
abundance: few
CDR3nt: TGTGCCAGCAGCTTATGGGACAGGGCCTACAATGAGCAGTTCTTC
CDR3aa: CASSLWDRAYNEQFF